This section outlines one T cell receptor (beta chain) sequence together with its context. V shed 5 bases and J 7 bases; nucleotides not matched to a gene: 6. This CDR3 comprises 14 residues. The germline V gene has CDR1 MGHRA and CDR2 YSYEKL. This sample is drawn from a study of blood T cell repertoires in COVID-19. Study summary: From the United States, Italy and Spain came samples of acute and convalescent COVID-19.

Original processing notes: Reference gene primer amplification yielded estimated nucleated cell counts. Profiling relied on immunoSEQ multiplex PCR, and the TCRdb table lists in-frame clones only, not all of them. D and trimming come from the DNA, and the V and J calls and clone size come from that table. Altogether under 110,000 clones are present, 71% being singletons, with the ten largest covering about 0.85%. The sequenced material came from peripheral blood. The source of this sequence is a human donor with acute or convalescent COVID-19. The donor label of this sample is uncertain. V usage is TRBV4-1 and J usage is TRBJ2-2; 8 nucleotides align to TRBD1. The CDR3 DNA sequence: TGCGCCAGCAGCAAGGACAGGGAAATCGGGGAGCTGTTTTTT. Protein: CASSKDREIGELFF.